One sample yielded the 8 T cell receptor beta chains listed below, sequenced in a study of control samples from healthy donors and cancer patients. Profiling relied on immunoSEQ multiplex PCR, and the TCRdb table lists in-frame clones only, not all of them. The sample carries approximately 58,000 clones, over 75% recorded once. The sample comprised PBMCs. Every receptor here comes from a woman aged 55-70 years with lung cancer.

This clone was seen more than once but under ten times. CDR3 residues: CSVGTGTDTQYF. The CDR3 nucleotides read TGCAGCGTTGGCACCGGGACAGATACGCAGTATTTT. The V gene is TRBV29-1, the J gene TRBJ2-3; D remains ambiguous. Deletions cut 4 bases from V and 3 bases from J, with 8 bases between. The germline CDR1 and CDR2 sequences are SQVTM and ANQGSEA. This CDR3 contains 12 residues.

This chain links TRBV28 with TRBJ2-7, with D possibly being TRBD1 (6 bases). CDR1 is MDHEN, CDR2 SYDVKM, per germline. Deletions cut 5 bases from V and 0 bases from J, with 14 bases between. This CDR3 has 15 residues. CDR3 in amino acids: CASSPPWTVSYEQYF. CDR3 coding DNA: TGTGCCAGCAGTCCTCCGTGGACAGTCTCCTACGAGCAGTACTTC.

The rearrangement links TRBV6-5 to TRBJ1-2; no clear D gene. Per the germline V gene, CDR1 is MNHEY and CDR2 is SVGAGI. V was cut by 0 bases and J by 2 bases, with 13 bases left in between. The CDR3 length is 16 residues. The CDR3 sequence is CASSYSIGLGNYGYTF. CDR3 sequence (DNA): TGTGCCAGCAGTTACTCGATCGGGCTGGGGAACTATGGCTACACCTTC.

The chain joins TRBV7-2 to TRBJ2-5; no firm D call. Per the germline V gene, CDR1 is SGHTA and CDR2 is FQGNSA. Trimming stripped 3 bases from V and 3 bases from J, with 8 bases between. The CDR3 totals 13 residues. Here the CDR3 reads CASSFEAEETQYF. CDR3 bases: TGTGCCAGCAGCTTCGAGGCAGAAGAGACCCAGTACTTC.

Written as DNA, the CDR3 is TGTGCCAGCAGTGTTTCCAGGGATCAGCCCCAGCATTTT. Translation gives CASSVSRDQPQHF. This chain uses TRBV2 with TRBJ1-5; possibly TRBD1 for D (5 bases). Germline V gene lookup returns CDR1 SNHLY and CDR2 FYNNEI. V lost 4 bases, J lost 5 bases, and 9 bases lay in between. CDR3 length: 13 residues.

The rearrangement joins TRBV9 to TRBJ2-1, with no clear D. CDR3 length equals 15 residues. CDR1 and CDR2 (germline): SGDLS, YYNGEE. The V gene lost 4 bases and the J gene lost 2 bases, with 13 bases spanning the gap. DNA of the CDR3: TGTGCCAGCAGCCCCCGAAATGGGGCCTACAATGAGCAGTTCTTC. Amino acids: CASSPRNGAYNEQFF.

The chain employs TRBV9 and TRBJ2-5; D may be TRBD2 (6 bases). Trimming removed 4 bases from V and 2 bases from J, with 12 bases in between. The germline CDR1 and CDR2 sequences are SGDLS and YYNGEE. This CDR3 contains 14 residues. The CDR3: CASSRGTPQETQYF. The DNA of the CDR3 is TGTGCCAGCAGCCGGGGGACGCCTCAAGAGACCCAGTACTTC.

J is TRBJ1-6 and V is TRBV27; 9 positions match TRBD1. The germline V gene encodes CDR1 MNHEY and CDR2 SMNVEV (reference sequence). There are 15 residues in the CDR3. V was clipped by 4 bases and J by 6 bases; unmatched bases: 4. CDR3: CASSSSDRGNSPLHF. The CDR3, as DNA: TGTGCCAGCAGTTCCTCGGACAGGGGTAATTCACCCCTCCACTTT.